Sequencing of this T cell receptor (beta chain) was carried out in a study of blood T cell repertoires in COVID-19. Study context: Acute and convalescent COVID-19 samples came from the United States, Italy and Spain. Sample material is recorded as cDNA or gDNA derived from T cells, B-cell-depleted T cells, or PBMCs.

The Seattle site enrolled patients during active infection and followed them longitudinally. Germline lookup yields CDR1 SQVTM and CDR2 ANQGSEA. CDR3 length: 10 amino acids. Remarks on this clone: Mismatch with germline at one junction end may stem from a read error.

In the original analysis: Reference gene primer amplification gave nucleated cell count estimates. The data were produced by immunoSEQ multiplex PCR, yet TCRdb's version contains in-frame clones alone and is incomplete. V and J calls and clone size are copied from that table; D and trimming were computed from the DNA. The data contain 150,000 or so clones, approximately 84% of them seen just once; the ten biggest clones take up roughly 5%. The sequence was obtained from a woman in her forties or fifties with COVID-19, enrolled during active disease. The source material was peripheral blood. The V gene is TRBV29-1, the J gene TRBJ1-4; tentative D call: TRBD1 (6 bases). The CDR3 DNA sequence: TGCAGCGTTGAAGAGGGGGACAAGATTTTT. Protein sequence: CSVEEGDKIF.